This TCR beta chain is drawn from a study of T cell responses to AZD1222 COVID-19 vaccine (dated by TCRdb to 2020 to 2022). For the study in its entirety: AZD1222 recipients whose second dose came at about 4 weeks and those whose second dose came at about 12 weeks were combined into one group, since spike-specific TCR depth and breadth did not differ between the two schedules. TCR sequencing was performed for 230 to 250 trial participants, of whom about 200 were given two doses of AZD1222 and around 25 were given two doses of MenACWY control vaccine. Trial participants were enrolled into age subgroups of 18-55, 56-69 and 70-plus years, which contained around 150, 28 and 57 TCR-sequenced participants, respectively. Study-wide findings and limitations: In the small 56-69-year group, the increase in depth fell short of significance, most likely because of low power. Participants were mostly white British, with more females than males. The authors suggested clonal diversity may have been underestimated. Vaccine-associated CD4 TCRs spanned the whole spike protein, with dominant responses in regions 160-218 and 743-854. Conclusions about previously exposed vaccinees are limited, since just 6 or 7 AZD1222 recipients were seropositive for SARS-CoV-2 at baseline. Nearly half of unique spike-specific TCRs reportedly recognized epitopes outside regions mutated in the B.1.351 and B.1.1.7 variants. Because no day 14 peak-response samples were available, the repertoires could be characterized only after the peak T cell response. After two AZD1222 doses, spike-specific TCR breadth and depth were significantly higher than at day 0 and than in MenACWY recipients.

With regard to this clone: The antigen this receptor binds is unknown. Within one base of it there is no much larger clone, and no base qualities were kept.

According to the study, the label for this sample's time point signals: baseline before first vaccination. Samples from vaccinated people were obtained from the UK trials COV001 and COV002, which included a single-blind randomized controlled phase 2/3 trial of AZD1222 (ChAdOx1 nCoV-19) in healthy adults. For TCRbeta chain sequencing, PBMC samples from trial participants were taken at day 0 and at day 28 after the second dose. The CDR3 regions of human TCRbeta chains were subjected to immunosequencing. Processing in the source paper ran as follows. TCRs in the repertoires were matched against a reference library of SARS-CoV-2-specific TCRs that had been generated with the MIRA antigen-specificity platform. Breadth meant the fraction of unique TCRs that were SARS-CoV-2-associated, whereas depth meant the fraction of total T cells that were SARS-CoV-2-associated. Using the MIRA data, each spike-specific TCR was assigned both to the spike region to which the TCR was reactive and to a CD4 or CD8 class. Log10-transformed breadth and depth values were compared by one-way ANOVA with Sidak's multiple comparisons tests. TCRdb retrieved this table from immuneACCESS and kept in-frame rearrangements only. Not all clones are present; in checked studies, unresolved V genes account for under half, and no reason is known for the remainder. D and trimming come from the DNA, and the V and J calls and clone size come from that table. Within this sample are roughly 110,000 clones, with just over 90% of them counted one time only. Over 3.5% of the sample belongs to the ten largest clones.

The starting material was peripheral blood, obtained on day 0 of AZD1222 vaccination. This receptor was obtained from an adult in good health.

The nucleotide sequence reads TGCAGCGTCTCTGGGACAGGGAGCTACAATGAGCAGTTCTTC. Its translation reads: CSVSGTGSYNEQFF. The V gene is TRBV29-1 and the J gene is TRBJ2-1; 9 nucleotides in the junction match TRBD1. The cysteine opens and the phenylalanine closes a CDR3 of 14 amino acids. The retained sequence is limited to the CDR3, 42 bases, with the frame set at the first base. Clipping removes 6 bases from V and 3 bases from J, with 6 as the unmatched junction base count. CDR1 and CDR2 are read off the germline V gene as SQVTM and ANQGSEA.